This TCR beta chain is from a study of blood T cell repertoires in COVID-19. Looking at the study overall: Italy, Spain and the United States were the sources of the convalescent and acute COVID-19 samples. The analysed material was cDNA or gDNA that came from T cells, B-cell-depleted T cells, or PBMCs.

Under the authors' procedure: The assay estimated nucleated cells by amplifying reference gene primers. Using immunoSEQ multiplex PCR, the repertoire was profiled, and TCRdb retains in-frame clones only, with some absent. V, J and clone size derive from that table, while D and trimming were established from the DNA sequence. This table holds under 100,000 clones, under 90% found once. Trimming at V came to 0 bases and at J to 4 bases, leaving 9 bases not matched to a gene. This CDR3 region has 17 residues. Germline CDR1 and CDR2: MNHEY and SMNVEV (reference sequence). The chain is built from TRBV27 and TRBJ2-1; 7 bases line up with TRBD1. This receptor was taken from a woman between 40 and 55 years old with active or convalescent COVID-19. The sequencing sample was made of peripheral blood. The CDR3, as DNA: TGTGCCAGCAGTTTATCCCTAGGGGGCTCGTTTTACAATGAGCAGTTCTTC. It codes for CASSLSLGGSFYNEQFF.